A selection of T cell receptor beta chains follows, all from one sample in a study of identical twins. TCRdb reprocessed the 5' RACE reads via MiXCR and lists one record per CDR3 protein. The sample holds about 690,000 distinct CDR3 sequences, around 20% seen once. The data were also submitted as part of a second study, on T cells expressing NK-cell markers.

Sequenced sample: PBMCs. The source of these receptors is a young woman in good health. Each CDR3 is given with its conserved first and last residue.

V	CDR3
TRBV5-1	CASREAGEYWSTDTQYF
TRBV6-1	CASSHRDRGNTEAFF
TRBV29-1	CSVGTGSETQYF
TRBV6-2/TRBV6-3	CASSYGLTMNEQFF
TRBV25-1	CASSEVGGPDTQYF
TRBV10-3	CAISESGQGLRETQYF
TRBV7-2	CASSWVGYGYTF
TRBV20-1	CSLGPGASETQYF
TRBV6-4	CASSERGGPADTQYF
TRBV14	CASSRITGVRNTGELFF
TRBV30	CAWSAQGRDQPQHF
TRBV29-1	CSALEGLGEQFF
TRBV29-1	CSVTGTSGNPSTDTQYF
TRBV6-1	CASSKTSGRQFF
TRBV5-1	CASSLDSGRYNEQFF
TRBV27	CASRGRGYQPQHF
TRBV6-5	CASSYARIRNEQFF
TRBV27	CASRLNRGKNYGYTF
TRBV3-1	CASSPVQGHGYTF
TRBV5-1	CASSLGGGPPQETQYF
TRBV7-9	CASSFYRNLRGANVLTF
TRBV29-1	CSVGQRGYEQYF
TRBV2	CASSRPSENTQYF
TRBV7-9	CASRSGGGYEQFF
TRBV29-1	CSYLEGPQETQYF
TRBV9	CASSDRLAGSTDTQYF
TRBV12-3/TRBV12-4	CASNDGGPPLHF
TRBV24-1	CATSDPGAAGSTDTQYF
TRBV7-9	CASPSSGTGVFTGELFF
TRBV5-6	CASTPGTGTTEAFF
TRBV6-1	CASTSAGANVLTF
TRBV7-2	CASSFAGLRETQYF
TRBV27	CASGMVVGEQYF
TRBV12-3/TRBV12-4	CASMAQGGGETQYF
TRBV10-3	CAIRRERGPYTDTQYF
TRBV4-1	CASSQWDGYEQYF
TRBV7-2	CASSRDRSTDTQYF
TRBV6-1	CASTAGGNQPQHF
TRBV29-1	CSVEDVQANTGELFF
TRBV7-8	CASSLGQGGVPDTQYF
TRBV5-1	CASGPPAPRNEQFF
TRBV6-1	CASTKGVLDTEAFF
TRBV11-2	CASSFLASNIYNEQFF
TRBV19	CASSNGGKNNEQFF
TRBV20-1	CSARLDEQFF
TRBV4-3	CASSQDARSGELFF
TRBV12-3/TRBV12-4	CASSQINVLTF
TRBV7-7	CASSSSRAPQETQYF
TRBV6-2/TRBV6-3	CASTWIGRTYEQYF
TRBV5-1	CASRTSPLGDEQYF